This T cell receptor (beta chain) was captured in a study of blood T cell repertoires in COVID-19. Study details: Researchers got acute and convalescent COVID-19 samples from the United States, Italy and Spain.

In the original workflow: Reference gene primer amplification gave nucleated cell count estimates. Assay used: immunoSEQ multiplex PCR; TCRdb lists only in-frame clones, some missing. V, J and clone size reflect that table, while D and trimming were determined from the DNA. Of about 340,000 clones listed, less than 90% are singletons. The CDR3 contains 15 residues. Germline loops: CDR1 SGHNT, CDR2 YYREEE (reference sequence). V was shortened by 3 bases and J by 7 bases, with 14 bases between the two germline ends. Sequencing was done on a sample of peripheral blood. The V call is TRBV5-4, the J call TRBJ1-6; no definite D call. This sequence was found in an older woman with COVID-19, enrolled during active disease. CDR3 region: CASSSSLTLNSPLHF. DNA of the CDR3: TGTGCCAGCAGCTCTTCCCTGACATTGAATTCACCCCTCCACTTT.